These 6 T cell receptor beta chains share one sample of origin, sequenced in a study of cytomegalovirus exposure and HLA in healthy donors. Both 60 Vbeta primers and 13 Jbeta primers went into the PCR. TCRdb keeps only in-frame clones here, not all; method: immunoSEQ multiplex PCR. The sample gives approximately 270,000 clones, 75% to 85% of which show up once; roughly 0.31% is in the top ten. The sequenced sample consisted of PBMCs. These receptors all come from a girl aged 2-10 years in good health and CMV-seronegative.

The CDR3 DNA reads TGTGCCAGCATAGCAGGGGTCTACGAGCAGTACTTC. Translated, it gives CASIAGVYEQYF. The J gene is TRBJ2-7, the V gene TRBV6-6; a weak D match, TRBD1 (6 bases). V shed 7 bases and J shed 3 bases, with 10 bases lying between them. This CDR3 contains 12 residues. The germline CDR1 and CDR2 sequences are MNHNY and SVGAGI (reference sequence).

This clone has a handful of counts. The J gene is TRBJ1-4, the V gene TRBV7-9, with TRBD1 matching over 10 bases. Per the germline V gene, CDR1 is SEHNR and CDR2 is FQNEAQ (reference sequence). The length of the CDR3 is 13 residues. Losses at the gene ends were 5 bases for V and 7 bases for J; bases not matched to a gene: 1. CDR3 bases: TGTGCCAGCAGCCGGGACAGGGGTGAAAAACTGTTTTTT. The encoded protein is CASSRDRGEKLFF. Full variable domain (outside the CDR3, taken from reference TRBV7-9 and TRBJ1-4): DTGVSQNPRHKITKRGQNVTFRCDPISEHNRLYWYRQTLGQGPEFLTYFQNEAQLEKSRLLSDRFSAERPKGSFSTLEIQRTEQGDSAMYLCASSRDRGEKLFFGSGTQLSVL.

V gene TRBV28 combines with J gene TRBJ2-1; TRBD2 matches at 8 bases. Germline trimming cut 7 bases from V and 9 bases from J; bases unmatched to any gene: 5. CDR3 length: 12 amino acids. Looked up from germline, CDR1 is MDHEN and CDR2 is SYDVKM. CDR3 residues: CASNPGGREQFF. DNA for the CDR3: TGTGCCAGCAATCCGGGAGGGCGTGAGCAGTTCTTC.

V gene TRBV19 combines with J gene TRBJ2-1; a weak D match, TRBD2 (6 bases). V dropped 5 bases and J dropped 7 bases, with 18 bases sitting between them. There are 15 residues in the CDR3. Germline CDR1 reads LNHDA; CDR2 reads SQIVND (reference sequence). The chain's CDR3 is CASSPSGLLSNEQFF. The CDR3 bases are TGTGCCAGTAGTCCCTCGGGACTTCTCTCTAATGAGCAGTTCTTC.

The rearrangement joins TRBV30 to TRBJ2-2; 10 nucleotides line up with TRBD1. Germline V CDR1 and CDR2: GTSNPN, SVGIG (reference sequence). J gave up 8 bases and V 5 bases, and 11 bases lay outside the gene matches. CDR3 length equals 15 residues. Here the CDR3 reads CAWGQGQGSSGELFF. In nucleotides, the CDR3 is TGTGCCTGGGGCCAGGGACAGGGGTCGTCGGGGGAGCTGTTTTTT.

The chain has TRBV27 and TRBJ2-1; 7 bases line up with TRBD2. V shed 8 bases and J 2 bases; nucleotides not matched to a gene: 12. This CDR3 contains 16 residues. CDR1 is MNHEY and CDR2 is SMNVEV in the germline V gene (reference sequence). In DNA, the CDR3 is TGTGCCAGCTCGCCTAAGCGGGGACCAGCCTACAATGAGCAGTTCTTC. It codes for CASSPKRGPAYNEQFF.